The rows below give T cell receptor beta chains drawn from one sample of a study of CD8 T cells in Susac syndrome. Each CDR3 protein is one row after TCRdb ran MiXCR on the immunoSEQ multiplex PCR reads. Counted here are 210,000 or so distinct CDR3 sequences, about 94% occurring once; the ten biggest clones make up around 0.16%. Input material: CD4+ T cells from PBMCs. Every receptor here comes from a human donor with Susac syndrome. Both conserved end residues are part of each CDR3. A D gene is named only where the DNA matches it firmly. Only some rows state a clone size, as once, few, many or a class for expanded clones.

j_call clone_size d_call v_call cdr3_nt cdr3_aa
TRBJ1-1 - - TRBV5-4 TGTGCCAGCAGCTTGGGAACAGGGAAAGGCACTGAAGCTTTCTTT CASSLGTGKGTEAFF
TRBJ2-6 - - TRBV7-6 TGTGCCAGAACCCCCTCGAAGGGGGGTGGGGCCAACGTCCTGACTTTC CARTPSKGGGANVLTF
TRBJ2-7 - TRBD1 TRBV7-9 TGTGCCAGCAGCTTAGGGACAGGGGGCCTCGACGAGCAGTACTTC CASSLGTGGLDEQYF
TRBJ2-1 - TRBD2 TRBV20-1 TGCAGTGCTTCCGACCGACTAGCGGGGTGGGATGAGCAGTTCTTC CSASDRLAGWDEQFF
TRBJ1-2 few TRBD1 TRBV6-5 TGTGCCAGCAGTTCCCGACAGGGGGATTATGGCTACACCTTC CASSSRQGDYGYTF
TRBJ2-5 - - TRBV5-1 TGCGCCAGCAGCTTGCGGGGGGCATCTGAGGAGACCCAGTACTTC CASSLRGASEETQYF
TRBJ1-2 - - TRBV20-1 TGCAGTGCTAGATCGGTCCCCGGGGGCTATGGCTACACCTTC CSARSVPGGYGYTF
TRBJ1-2 - - TRBV27 TGTGCCAGCAGTTCATCGCAGAGCGGCTACACCTTC CASSSSQSGYTF
TRBJ2-1 - TRBD2 TRBV12-3/TRBV12-4 TGTGCCAGCATCCCGGGACTAGCGGATAGCTCCTACAATGAGCAGTTCTTC CASIPGLADSSYNEQFF
TRBJ2-7 - - TRBV7-9 TGTGCCAGCAGCTTACAGGCAGGGGGGCACGAGCAGTACTTC CASSLQAGGHEQYF
TRBJ1-1 - TRBD1 TRBV2 TGTGCCAGCAGCGACAGGGGGCCCACTGAAGCTTTCTTT CASSDRGPTEAFF
TRBJ2-7 - TRBD2 TRBV20-1 TGCAGTGTTGGCCGCGGGGGGGCGCATGACGAGCAGTACTTC CSVGRGGAHDEQYF
TRBJ1-1 - - TRBV20-1 TGCAGTGCTAGAGTAAACCGGGACACTGAAGCTTTCTTT CSARVNRDTEAFF
TRBJ1-6 - TRBD1 TRBV14 TGTGCCAGCAGCCACGACCGGACAGGGTATAATTCACCCCTCCACTTT CASSHDRTGYNSPLHF
TRBJ1-2 - - TRBV6-1 TGTGCCAGCAGTGAAAATGGCTACACCTTC CASSENGYTF
TRBJ2-1 - TRBD1 TRBV7-9 TGTGCCAGCAGCTTAGCGGTGGGGACAGGGGAGTTCTTC CASSLAVGTGEFF
TRBJ2-7 - TRBD1 TRBV3-1 TGTGCCAGCAGCCAAGAGGTAGGGACAGGGGGTCGCCGGGAGCAGTACTTC CASSQEVGTGGRREQYF
TRBJ1-5 - TRBD1 TRBV4-2 TGTGCCAGCAGCCAAGTCGTGACAGGGGGAGGTAGCAATCAGCCCCAGCATTTT CASSQVVTGGGSNQPQHF
TRBJ1-1 - - TRBV5-6 TGTGCCAGCAGGTCCGTACAGTCGAACACTGAAGCTTTCTTT CASRSVQSNTEAFF
TRBJ1-2 - TRBD1 TRBV29-1 TGCAGCGTTCGCCCGACAGGGAAAGATGGCTACACCTTC CSVRPTGKDGYTF
TRBJ2-2 - TRBD1 TRBV9 TGTGCCAGCAGTATGCTGACAGGGGCGACCGGGGAGCTGTTTTTT CASSMLTGATGELFF
TRBJ2-2 - - TRBV9 TGTGCCAGCAGCTCTCTTTTGGGCAGCACTTTCATCACCGGGGAGCTGTTTTTT CASSSLLGSTFITGELFF
TRBJ1-2 - TRBD1 TRBV30 TGTGCCCGTTCATATTGGGACAGCCCGTATGGCTACACCTTC CARSYWDSPYGYTF
TRBJ2-3 - - TRBV11-2 TGTGCCAGCAGCTTAGGGGCGGAGGATACGCAGTATTTT CASSLGAEDTQYF
TRBJ1-1 - - TRBV28 TGTGCCAGCAGTTTATACGGGGCTCAGACTGAAGCTTTCTTT CASSLYGAQTEAFF
TRBJ1-1 - - TRBV12-5 TGTGCTAGTGGTTTGGATACGTTTGAAGCTTTCTTT CASGLDTFEAFF
TRBJ2-3 - - TRBV20-1 TGCAGTGCTTTCGATTCAGGGGTTCGGACAGATACGCAGTATTTT CSAFDSGVRTDTQYF
TRBJ2-3 - TRBD2 TRBV5-6 TGTGCCAGCAGGACTAGCGGAACCACAGATACGCAGTATTTT CASRTSGTTDTQYF
TRBJ2-1 - - TRBV6-5 TGTGCCAGCAGTGGGGTATTGAATGAGCAGTTCTTC CASSGVLNEQFF
TRBJ2-5 once TRBD1 TRBV12-3/TRBV12-4 TGTGCCAGCAGTTTCGGGACAGGGCAAGCAGAAGAGACCCAGTACTTC CASSFGTGQAEETQYF
TRBJ2-5 - TRBD2 TRBV20-1 TGCAGTGCTAGTTCCAGCGGGGGGGCCCAAGAGACCCAGTACTTC CSASSSGGAQETQYF
TRBJ2-7 - - TRBV6-2/TRBV6-3 TGTGCCAGCACCCCAACAGGGACCGGCGAGCAGTACTTC CASTPTGTGEQYF
TRBJ1-5 - - TRBV11-1 TGTGCCAGCAGCTTAGCCGGGGAGGGTCAGCCCCAGCATTTT CASSLAGEGQPQHF
TRBJ2-2 - - TRBV29-1 TGCAGCGTTGGACAGCACACCGGGGAGCTGTTTTTT CSVGQHTGELFF
TRBJ2-5 - - TRBV3-1 TGTGCCAGCAGCGGTAACAGCGAAGAGACCCAGTACTTC CASSGNSEETQYF
TRBJ1-5 - - TRBV6-2/TRBV6-3 TGTGCCAGCAGTTCATCCTTTGGACAGCCCCAGCATTTT CASSSSFGQPQHF
TRBJ2-5 - - TRBV12-3/TRBV12-4 TGTGCCAGCAGTTTACTGGGGACAGAGACCCAGTACTTC CASSLLGTETQYF
TRBJ2-3 - - TRBV6-2/TRBV6-3 TGTGCCAGCAGTTCCCCCGTTGGAGATACGCAGTATTTT CASSSPVGDTQYF
TRBJ1-5 - - TRBV30 TGTGCCTGGAGGGGGCAAGGGGCCGGTCAGCCCCAGCATTTT CAWRGQGAGQPQHF
TRBJ2-5 - - TRBV20-1 TGCAGTGCTGCCAGTGAGGGGCCAGGGGAGACCCAGTACTTC CSAASEGPGETQYF
TRBJ2-3 once TRBD1 TRBV18 TGTGCCAGCTCACCAGGGATTGGGACAGGATCAAATACGCAGTATTTT CASSPGIGTGSNTQYF
TRBJ1-2 - - TRBV20-1 TGCAGTGCTCGACCCCTTAACTATGGCTACACCTTC CSARPLNYGYTF
TRBJ1-2 few - TRBV7-9 TGTGCCAGCAGCTTAGGCACTAACTATGGCTACACCTTC CASSLGTNYGYTF
TRBJ1-2 - - TRBV4-2 TGTGCCAGCAGCCACCCCGTAACAGAGAGCTTTTCACATGGCTACACCTTC CASSHPVTESFSHGYTF
TRBJ2-2 - - TRBV10-3 TGTGCCATCAGGGAGGGACGGAACACCGGGGAGCTGTTTTTT CAIREGRNTGELFF
TRBJ1-2 - TRBD1 TRBV7-2 TGTGCCAGCAGCACCCGACAGGGCTGGGATGGCTACACCTTC CASSTRQGWDGYTF
TRBJ2-2 - - TRBV11-2 TGTGCCAGCTTACGGGGAGATACCGGGGAGCTGTTTTTT CASLRGDTGELFF
TRBJ2-7 - TRBD2 TRBV9 TGTGCCAGCAGCCCCCGACTAGCGGGGGGCTTGAAGGAGCAGTACTTC CASSPRLAGGLKEQYF
TRBJ1-1 - - TRBV25-1 TGTGCCAGCAAGGTTGGGTCGCAGTCAGAAGCTTTCTTT CASKVGSQSEAFF
TRBJ2-7 - TRBD2 TRBV6-5 TGTGCCAGCAGCTATCGACCCGGGACTAAATCCTACGAGCAGTACTTC CASSYRPGTKSYEQYF
TRBJ2-1 - - TRBV6-6 TGTGCCAGCACCCTCAAGGGGGGGAATGAGCAGTTCTTC CASTLKGGNEQFF
TRBJ2-1 - - TRBV12-3/TRBV12-4 TGTGCCAGCAAACCCGGGCAGGGTTCCTACAATGAGCAGTTCTTC CASKPGQGSYNEQFF
TRBJ1-2 - - TRBV20-1 TGCAGTGCTAGCAGACAGTTCCACGACACCTTC CSASRQFHDTF